This entry describes one TCR beta chain. Its antigen remains unknown. One end of the junction is discordant with germline, which a read error may explain. PCR amplification relied on 60 Vbeta primers (plus 13 Jbeta primers). The protocol was immunoSEQ multiplex PCR, while the TCRdb copy is restricted to in-frame clones and leaves out a portion. The sample shows under 90,000 clones, around 90% of them seen only once. This sample was taken from a study of cytomegalovirus exposure and HLA in healthy donors. Looked up from germline, CDR1 is SEHNR and CDR2 is FQNEAQ (reference sequence). CDR3 length: 16 amino acids. Study observations and caveats: Later analysis demonstrated an association between a missense DCLRE1C variant and TCR beta V- and J-gene trimming.

Sequencing was performed on PBMCs. The gene calls are TRBV7-9 and TRBJ2-2; D unclear. The sequence was collected from a man younger than 35 in good health and CMV-seronegative. CDR3 protein: CSSSEIHRVFTGELFF. CDR3 bases: TGTTCCAGCAGCGAAATCCACCGAGTATTCACCGGGGAGCTGTTTTTT. The complete variable domain, with remaining parts taken from reference TRBV7-9 and TRBJ2-2, reads DTGVSQNPRHKITKRGQNVTFRCDPISEHNRLYWYRQTLGQGPEFLTYFQNEAQLEKSRLLSDRFSAERPKGSFSTLEIQRTEQGDSAMYLCSSSEIHRVFTGELFFGEGSRLTVL.